Listed here are 5 T cell receptor beta chains from one sample, sequenced in a study of T-cell memory formation after mild COVID-19. TCRdb independently ran MiXCR on the 5' RACE reads; one entry per CDR3 protein. The data show under 200,000 distinct CDR3 sequences, roughly 12% seen once. The specimen was PBMCs or a T cell subset sorted from them (not recorded which). The receptors here all came from a man in his late teens or twenties who had mild COVID-19 (a few samples of this study predate the infection). Cell type and time point are not known.

This clonotype was seen only a few times. V gene TRBV29-1 combines with J gene TRBJ1-2; D possibly corresponds to TRBD1 (6 bases). CDR3 length equals 14 residues. Trimming cost V 0 bases and J 4 bases, with 12 bases left between them. Germline CDR1 SQVTM, CDR2 ANQGSEA. The CDR3 sequence: CSVEDQGPPYGYTF. The CDR3 DNA reads as TGCAGCGTTGAAGACCAGGGGCCGCCCTATGGCTACACCTTC.

V is TRBV7-2 and J is TRBJ1-3; D unresolved. The germline gives CDR1 SGHTA, CDR2 FQGNSA. There are 14 residues in the CDR3. The V gene lost 2 bases and the J gene lost 8 bases, with 13 bases spanning the gap. The CDR3 bases are TGTGCCAGCAGCTTATCGCCGGCGGCGGACACCATATATTTT. It encodes CASSLSPAADTIYF.

This chain links TRBV5-1 with TRBJ1-4; 8 positions match TRBD1. This CDR3 is built from 18 residues. With 1 base clipped from V and 2 bases from J, the junction kept 10 bases outside the gene matches. In germline, CDR1 is SGHRS, CDR2 YFSETQ. CDR3 sequence: CASSLRSTGVVTNEKLFF. CDR3 sequence (DNA): TGCGCCAGCAGCTTGCGGTCGACAGGGGTGGTCACTAATGAAAAACTGTTTTTT.

This clonotype was observed a handful of times. V gene TRBV2 combines with J gene TRBJ1-2, with D hard to call. Germline CDR1 reads SNHLY; CDR2 reads FYNNEI. The germline V and J ends were trimmed by 5 bases and 8 bases, with 9 bases remaining between them. The CDR3 runs to 11 residues. CDR3 protein: CASSREVGYTF. The CDR3 coding sequence is TGTGCCAGCAGTCGAGAGGTCGGCTACACCTTC.

This clonotype was picked up a small number of times. The chain recombines TRBV5-1 with TRBJ2-1; 11 bases map to TRBD2. Trimming cost V 0 bases and J 8 bases; bases outside gene matches: 4. The CDR3 sequence is 15 residues long. Germline V gene data show CDR1 as SGHRS and CDR2 as YFSETQ. CDR3 in DNA: TGCGCCAGCAGCTTGGCTAGCGGGGGGATATATGAGCAGTTCTTC. Translation gives CASSLASGGIYEQFF.